The 31 T cell receptor beta chains reported below all come from one sample, sequenced in a study of blood T cell repertoires in COVID-19 (dated by TCRdb to about 2020). The library was made by the immunoSEQ multiplex PCR assay. TCRdb obtained this table from immuneACCESS and retained in-frame rearrangements with V and J assigned. These tables miss some clones; where compared with another copy, unresolved V genes account for less than half of the shortfall, and the remainder is unexplained. In this sample the table shows approximately 280,000 clones, around 85% of which occur a single time. About 6.1% of the sample rests with the top ten. The sequencing input was PBMCs or T cells enriched from blood (not recorded which). Receptor source: a middle-aged woman who had recovered from COVID-19.

The chain recombines TRBV21-1 with TRBJ2-7; the tabulated D call, TRBD1, remains unverified against the DNA. TRBV21-1 is a documented pseudogene. The CDR3 sequence is 15 residues long. CDR3 in amino acids: CASSSLLGQTYEQYF. DNA for the CDR3: TGTGCCAGCAGCAGCCTCCTGGGACAGACCTACGAGCAGTACTTC.

V usage is TRBV5-1 and J usage is TRBJ2-3; tentatively, D is TRBD2 (5 bases). V dropped 2 bases and J dropped 6 bases, with 13 bases sitting between them. CDR3 size: 14 residues. The germline V gene has CDR1 SGHRS and CDR2 YFSETQ. The CDR3 sequence: CASSFSPEEDTQYF. In DNA, the CDR3 is TGCGCCAGCAGCTTTAGCCCGGAGGAGGATACGCAGTATTTT.

This clone was seen once. The rearrangement links TRBV29-1 to TRBJ2-1, with D perhaps TRBD2 (5 bases). Germline V gives CDR1 SQVTM, CDR2 ANQGSEA. V lost 2 bases and J lost 2, with 7 bases in between. The CDR3 length is 13 residues. CDR3 sequence reads: CSVERRAYNEQFF. CDR3 sequence (DNA): TGCAGCGTTGAAAGGCGGGCCTACAATGAGCAGTTCTTC.

The CDR3 region has the DNA TGTGCCGCCTGGAGCACCGGGGAGCTGTTTTTT. Protein sequence: CAAWSTGELFF. V is TRBV28 and J is TRBJ2-2, with D uncertain. The length of the CDR3 is 11 residues. Germline CDR1 MDHEN, CDR2 SYDVKM. Trimming pared 11 bases from V and 4 bases from J, leaving 8 bases between.

The V gene is TRBV18, the J gene TRBJ1-1, with 9 bases matching TRBD1. CDR3 size: 13 residues. J lost 6 bases, V lost 6 bases, and 5 bases had no gene match. Germline loops: CDR1 KGHSH, CDR2 LQKENI. The CDR3 DNA is TGTGCCAGCTCCCAGACAGGGGGAGCTGAAGCTTTCTTT. Its protein is CASSQTGGAEAFF.

This clone has only one observation. The gene calls are TRBV19 and TRBJ1-2, with D unclear. The CDR3 is made up of 14 amino acids. Per the germline V gene, CDR1 is LNHDA and CDR2 is SQIVND (reference sequence). V lost 7 bases to trimming and J lost 4 bases, with 16 bases between them. CDR3 sequence (DNA): TGTGCCAGTACCTTGGATCTGGGAGGCTATGGCTACACCTTC. Translating gives CASTLDLGGYGYTF.

The chain links TRBV24-1 to TRBJ2-3, with 9 bases lining up with TRBD2. Germline V CDR1 and CDR2: KGHDR, SFDVKD. Trimming took 4 bases from V and 6 from J; bases not matched to a gene: 7. This CDR3 has 15 residues. The CDR3 DNA is TGTGCCACCAGTGACCTGGGACTAGCTGCGGATACGCAGTATTTT. Its translation is CATSDLGLAADTQYF.

The chain is built from TRBV11-2 and TRBJ1-5; D is ambiguous. V was cut by 4 bases and J by 0 bases, with 10 bases left in between. Per germline, CDR1 SGHAT and CDR2 FQNNGV. CDR3 length: 15 amino acids. The CDR3 here is CASSSRTDSNQPQHF. The CDR3 nucleotides read TGTGCCAGCAGCTCGAGGACTGATAGCAATCAGCCCCAGCATTTT.

V and J are TRBV2 and TRBJ1-5; D remains ambiguous. The CDR3 sequence is 14 residues long. Germline V CDR1 and CDR2: SNHLY, FYNNEI. V was shortened by 0 bases and J by 3 bases, with 6 bases between the two germline ends. CDR3 bases: TGTGCCAGCAGTGAAGCACGGGTCAATCAGCCCCAGCATTTT. It encodes CASSEARVNQPQHF.

V and J are TRBV2 and TRBJ1-2; TRBD1 matches 8 bases. Germline V lookup: CDR1 SNHLY, CDR2 FYNNEI. The ends lost 3 bases at V and 6 bases at J; junction bases unmatched: 3. The CDR3 has 13 amino acids. CDR3 amino acids: CASSEGQADGYTF. CDR3 in DNA: TGTGCCAGCAGTGAGGGACAGGCCGATGGCTACACCTTC.

V and J are TRBV4-1 and TRBJ2-4; maybe TRBD1 (5 bases). Germline lookup yields CDR1 MGHRA and CDR2 YSYEKL. V dropped 1 base and J dropped 8 bases, with 12 bases sitting between them. The CDR3 loop spans 14 amino acids. The CDR3 sequence: CASSQGNQGDIQYF. In DNA, the CDR3 is TGCGCCAGCAGCCAAGGGAACCAAGGGGACATTCAGTACTTC.

This chain joins TRBV4-1 and TRBJ1-6; 9 bases fit TRBD1. The CDR3 is made up of 16 amino acids. The germline V gene has CDR1 MGHRA and CDR2 YSYEKL. V shed 3 bases and J 10 bases; nucleotides not matched to a gene: 10. The CDR3: CASSHYAGTGKSPLHF. The CDR3 region has the DNA TGCGCCAGCAGCCACTATGCGGGGACAGGGAAATCACCCCTCCACTTT.

V gene TRBV7-9 combines with J gene TRBJ2-2; D possibly corresponds to TRBD1 (6 bases). Germline V lookup: CDR1 SEHNR, CDR2 FQNEAQ (reference sequence). Trimming left V 3 bases short and J 3 bases short, with 11 bases between. The CDR3 covers 15 residues. CDR3 nucleotide sequence: TGTGCCAGCAGCTTCTTCGGGACACACACCGGGGAGCTGTTTTTT. Translating gives CASSFFGTHTGELFF. Full variable domain (outside the CDR3, taken from reference TRBV7-9 and TRBJ2-2): DTGVSQNPRHKITKRGQNVTFRCDPISEHNRLYWYRQTLGQGPEFLTYFQNEAQLEKSRLLSDRFSAERPKGSFSTLEIQRTEQGDSAMYLCASSFFGTHTGELFFGEGSRLTVL.

CDR3 residues: CATSRFQGIGNQPQHF. The CDR3 nucleotides read TGTGCCACCAGCAGATTTCAGGGAATTGGCAATCAGCCCCAGCATTTT. The chain uses TRBV15 and TRBJ1-5; maybe TRBD1 (5 bases). Germline V CDR1 and CDR2: LNHNV, YYDKDF (reference sequence). V lost 2 bases to trimming and J lost 2 bases, with 13 bases between them. The CDR3 covers 16 residues.

This rearrangement joins TRBV30 to TRBJ2-1; 8 nucleotides agree with TRBD2. This CDR3 spans 13 amino acids. V lost 7 bases to trimming and J lost 6 bases; unmatched junction nucleotides: 8. CDR1 and CDR2 from the germline V gene are GTSNPN and SVGIG (reference sequence). The CDR3 nucleotides read TGTGCCTCTACGGGACTAGATCTCAATGAGCAGTTCTTC. It specifies CASTGLDLNEQFF.

The CDR3, as DNA: TGTGCCAGCAGCTTAGCGCGGGCAGGGGATGGAAACACCATATATTTT. The encoded protein is CASSLARAGDGNTIYF. The rearrangement joins TRBV7-2 to TRBJ1-3, with D maybe TRBD1 (6 bases). CDR3 length: 16 residues. The germline gives CDR1 SGHTA, CDR2 FQGNSA. The ends were cut back, 0 bases at V and 3 bases at J, with 12 bases in the middle. The full variable domain, its missing parts supplied by reference TRBV7-2 and TRBJ1-3, is GAGVSQSPSNKVTEKGKDVELRCDPISGHTALYWYRQSLGQGLEFLIYFQGNSAPDKSGLPSDRFSAERTGGSVSTLTIQRTQQEDSAVYLCASSLARAGDGNTIYFGEGSWLTVV.

The gene calls are TRBV5-1 and TRBJ2-3, with 8 bases fitting TRBD1. The CDR3 is 17 residues long. V was clipped by 0 bases and J by 6 bases; unmatched bases: 12. Germline V CDR1 and CDR2: SGHRS, YFSETQ. The CDR3 region is CASSLEGTGSFLDTQYF. The CDR3 nucleotides read TGCGCCAGCAGCTTGGAAGGGACAGGCTCGTTCTTGGATACGCAGTATTTT.

The chain has TRBV7-2 and TRBJ1-2; possible D gene TRBD1, 6 bases. The CDR3 contains 12 residues. CDR1 is SGHTA and CDR2 is FQGNSA in the germline V gene. Trimming removed 8 bases at V and 1 base at J, with 8 bases between. Written as DNA, the CDR3 is TGTGCCAGCTGGACAGTTAACTATGGCTACACCTTC. Encoded protein: CASWTVNYGYTF.

V and J are TRBV5-1 and TRBJ1-4; possibly TRBD1 for D (5 bases). In germline, CDR1 is SGHRS, CDR2 YFSETQ. V lost 6 bases and J lost 4, with 13 bases in between. The CDR3 has 14 residues. The CDR3 loop reads CASTLGGVNEKLFF. For the CDR3, the DNA is TGCGCCAGCACCCTGGGGGGGGTTAATGAAAAACTGTTTTTT.

The chain uses TRBV11-2 and TRBJ2-5; TRBD2 matches at 10 bases. CDR3 size: 17 residues. V shed 0 bases and J 2 bases; nucleotides not matched to a gene: 6. The germline V gene encodes CDR1 SGHAT and CDR2 FQNNGV. The CDR3 coding sequence is TGTGCCAGCAGCTTAGATGGAGCGGGAGGGGAACAAGAGACCCAGTACTTC. It encodes CASSLDGAGGEQETQYF.

This chain connects TRBV21-1 to TRBJ2-1; TRBD1, the table's D call, was not compared with the DNA. TRBV21-1 corresponds to a pseudogene. This CDR3 is 18 amino acids long. CDR3 nucleotide sequence: TGTGCCAGCAGCGTGGACAGGAGCTTCGACTGGTCCTACAATGAGCAGTTCTTC. This gives the protein CASSVDRSFDWSYNEQFF.

The chain carries TRBV7-8 and TRBJ2-1, with 8 bases that match TRBD2. This CDR3 is built from 15 residues. Germline V gene data show CDR1 as SGHVS and CDR2 as FQNEAQ. The V gene end was trimmed by 5 bases and the J gene end by 7 bases; junction bases not matched to a gene: 10. CDR3 residues: CASSRGLGLVNEQFF. The CDR3 DNA reads as TGTGCCAGCAGCCGTGGACTGGGACTAGTTAATGAGCAGTTCTTC.

The gene calls are TRBV4-1 and TRBJ2-3; D is unresolved. CDR1 is MGHRA, CDR2 YSYEKL, per germline. V was clipped by 4 bases and J by 0 bases, with 14 bases between them. There are 16 residues in the CDR3. Here the CDR3 DNA reads TGCGCCAGCAGCCCCGCGCGTCGACTTAGCACAGATACGCAGTATTTT. Protein: CASSPARRLSTDTQYF.

V usage is TRBV19 and J usage is TRBJ2-1; 8 bases align to TRBD2. Germline V gene sequence: CDR1 LNHDA, CDR2 SQIVND (reference sequence). With 1 base clipped from V and 2 bases from J, the junction kept 4 bases outside the gene matches. The CDR3 sequence is 16 residues long. CDR3 sequence reads: CASSIVSGSPYNEQFF. CDR3 bases: TGTGCCAGTAGTATAGTGAGCGGGAGTCCCTACAATGAGCAGTTCTTC.

The chain links TRBV7-2 to TRBJ2-7; 8 bases agree with TRBD1. The CDR3 sequence is 13 residues long. Germline CDR1 is SGHTA and CDR2 is FQGNSA. Germline trimming cut 2 bases from V and 9 bases from J; bases unmatched to any gene: 6. The CDR3 loop is CASSLPRGLGQYF. CDR3 DNA: TGTGCCAGCAGCTTACCCAGGGGGCTGGGGCAGTACTTC. The full variable domain, in which reference TRBV7-2 and TRBJ2-7 provide the parts outside the CDR3, is GAGVSQSPSNKVTEKGKDVELRCDPISGHTALYWYRQSLGQGLEFLIYFQGNSAPDKSGLPSDRFSAERTGGSVSTLTIQRTQQEDSAVYLCASSLPRGLGQYFGPGTRLTVT.

The V and J genes are TRBV7-2 and TRBJ2-7; 7 nucleotides align to TRBD1. V was clipped by 6 bases and J by 1 base; unmatched bases: 9. Looked up from germline, CDR1 is SGHTA and CDR2 is FQGNSA. The CDR3 extends over 15 amino acids. The CDR3 sequence: CASSNRGRQSYEQYF. The CDR3 nucleotides are TGTGCCAGCAGTAACAGGGGCCGCCAATCCTACGAGCAGTACTTC.

The chain couples TRBV15 to TRBJ2-3; 11 bases align to TRBD2. The CDR3 covers 15 residues. Germline trimming cut 3 bases from V and 9 bases from J; bases unmatched to any gene: 8. From germline, CDR1 is LNHNV and CDR2 YYDKDF (reference sequence). The CDR3 DNA sequence: TGTGCCACCAGCAGGGCGACTAGCGGGGTGCCGACGCAGTATTTT. Protein product: CATSRATSGVPTQYF.

This clone was observed a few times. This rearrangement joins TRBV21-1 to TRBJ1-2. TRBV21-1 is a recognized pseudogene. The CDR3 has 19 amino acids. CDR3 sequence reads: CASSPEGLNSAFSNYGYTF. As DNA, the CDR3 is TGTGCCAGCAGCCCCGAGGGATTGAACAGCGCATTCAGTAACTATGGCTACACCTTC.

The CDR3 is CASSSGETHQPQHF. CDR3 DNA: TGTGCCAGCAGCTCGGGAGAGACGCATCAGCCCCAGCATTTT. This chain connects TRBV7-8 to TRBJ1-5, with no clear D. In germline, CDR1 is SGHVS, CDR2 FQNEAQ. The germline V and J ends were trimmed by 4 bases and 5 bases, with 12 bases remaining between them. CDR3 length: 14 residues.

J is TRBJ2-2 and V is TRBV7-2, with 11 bases aligning to TRBD2. Germline values: CDR1 SGHTA, CDR2 FQGNSA. The ends lost 4 bases at V and 6 bases at J; junction bases unmatched: 10. This CDR3 contains 17 residues. The CDR3 DNA sequence: TGTGCCAGCAGCTCGGGCGGGTTAGCGGGAGGGGCCGGGGAGCTGTTTTTT. This sequence encodes CASSSGGLAGGAGELFF. The whole variable domain, filled in from reference TRBV7-2 and TRBJ2-2, reads GAGVSQSPSNKVTEKGKDVELRCDPISGHTALYWYRQSLGQGLEFLIYFQGNSAPDKSGLPSDRFSAERTGGSVSTLTIQRTQQEDSAVYLCASSSGGLAGGAGELFFGEGSRLTVL.

V and J are TRBV6-2 or TRBV6-3 and TRBJ2-3; D possibly corresponds to TRBD2 (6 bases). The V end lost 0 bases, the J end lost 0 bases, and 13 bases lay between the germline ends. The CDR3 is 17 amino acids. Germline V lookup: CDR1 MNHEY, CDR2 SVGEGT. CDR3 bases: TGTGCCAGCAGTTACTCGAGTAGCGGCCCTAGCACAGATACGCAGTATTTT. It translates to CASSYSSSGPSTDTQYF.